Listed here are 2 T cell receptor beta chains from one sample, sequenced in a study of neoadjuvant anti-PD-1 for oral cavity cancer. The time point is: after neoadjuvant nivolumab, at surgical resection. TCRdb's table, derived via immunoSEQ multiplex PCR, lists solely in-frame clones and lacks some. This table has roughly 13,000 clones, 65% to 80% appearing once. Sample: PBMCs, taken after nivolumab (anti-PD-1) treatment. The receptors stem from a person aged 35-80 years with oral cavity squamous cell carcinoma.

This chain links TRBV27 with TRBJ2-7; 7 bases are a match to TRBD1. Looked up from germline, CDR1 is MNHEY and CDR2 is SMNVEV (reference sequence). The CDR3 runs 14 residues. Trimming removed 5 bases from V and 3 bases from J; junction bases left unmatched: 7. The CDR3 nucleotides are TGTGCCAGCAGTGTTCGACAGGGAATCTACGAGCAGTACTTC. Encoded protein: CASSVRQGIYEQYF.

This chain uses TRBV6-1 with TRBJ1-4, with TRBD1 identical over 10 bases. Germline-derived CDR1 and CDR2 are MNHNS and SASEGT. CDR3 length: 15 amino acids. Trimming cost V 3 bases and J 4 bases; bases outside gene matches: 2. The CDR3 DNA follows: TGTGCCAGCAGTGAGACAGGGGGCAGTAATGAAAAACTGTTTTTT. Amino acid sequence: CASSETGGSNEKLFF.